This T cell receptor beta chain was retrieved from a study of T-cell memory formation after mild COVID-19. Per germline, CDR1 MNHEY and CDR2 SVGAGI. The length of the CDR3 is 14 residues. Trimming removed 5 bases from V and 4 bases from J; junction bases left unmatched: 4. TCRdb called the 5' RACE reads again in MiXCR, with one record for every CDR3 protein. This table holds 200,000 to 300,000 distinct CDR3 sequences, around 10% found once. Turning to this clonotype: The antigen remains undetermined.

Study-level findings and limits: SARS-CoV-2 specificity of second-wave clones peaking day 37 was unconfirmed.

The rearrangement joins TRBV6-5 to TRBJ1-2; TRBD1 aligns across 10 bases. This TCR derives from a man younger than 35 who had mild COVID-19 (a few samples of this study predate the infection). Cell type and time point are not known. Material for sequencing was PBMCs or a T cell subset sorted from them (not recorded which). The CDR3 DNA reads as TGTGCCAGCAGTCAGTGGACAGGGGGCTATGGCTACACCTTC. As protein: CASSQWTGGYGYTF.